This T cell receptor beta chain was retrieved from a study of blood T cells in healthy people across ages. The overall study: T cells yielded about one barcoded beta molecule per two cells through template switching.

Combining a sample-barcoded 5' primer with a J-beta primer mix, a second PCR ran for roughly 6 to 12 cycles. A single record per CDR3 protein comes from TCRdb applying MiXCR to the 5' RACE reads. Of about 400,000 distinct CDR3 sequences listed, approximately 52% were seen once; the top ten hold around 49%. This CDR3 has 15 amino acids. Trimming at V came to 3 bases and at J to 5 bases, leaving 4 bases not matched to a gene. In germline, CDR1 is SGHNT, CDR2 YYREEE (reference sequence). The rearrangement joins TRBV5-4 to TRBJ2-1, with 11 bases fitting TRBD2. The receptor's source is a man aged 60 to 69 in good health. Sequencing was done on a sample of blood. CDR3 sequence (DNA): TGTGCCAGCAGCTGGGTAGCGGGGGGGAACAATGAGCAGTTCTTC. It is translated as CASSWVAGGNNEQFF.